This entry features one T cell receptor (beta chain) sequence. Seattle's enrolled individuals joined amid active infection and were then monitored longitudinally. This entry comes from a study of blood T cell repertoires in COVID-19. Across the study: Sample material is recorded as cDNA or gDNA derived from T cells, B-cell-depleted T cells, or PBMCs.

The germline V gene has CDR1 KGHSH and CDR2 LQKENI. V was pared by 4 bases and J by 5 bases, with 21 bases between. This CDR3 region has 17 residues. Produced via immunoSEQ multiplex PCR; TCRdb's table is partial and in-frame only. The sample yields some 220,000 clones, about nine tenths seen once. The chain employs TRBV18 and TRBJ2-1; tentatively, D is TRBD1 (6 bases). The receptor was isolated from a man aged 25-45 years with COVID-19, enrolled during active disease. Material: peripheral blood. The CDR3 nucleotides are TGTGCCAGCTCACGACAGGAGTTGGGAGTCCTTGACAATGAGCAGTTCTTC. Translating gives CASSRQELGVLDNEQFF.